The 14 T cell receptor beta chains below all came from one sample that was sequenced in a study of cytomegalovirus exposure and HLA in healthy donors. The PCR contained 60 Vbeta and 13 Jbeta primers. Assay: immunoSEQ multiplex PCR; the TCRdb copy retains only in-frame clones and omits some. This sample has 200,000 or so clones, with over 75% found just once. Sequencing input: PBMCs. These receptor sequences come from a boy aged 2 to 10 in good health and CMV-seronegative.

For this clone: At one end the junction does not follow the germline gene, possibly because of a read error. V is TRBV19 and J is TRBJ1-6; perhaps TRBD1 as D (6 bases). This CDR3 has 16 amino acids. Germline loops: CDR1 LNHDA, CDR2 SQIVND (reference sequence). CDR3 protein: CASSLSAGPGRGPEAF. The CDR3 bases are TGTGCCAGTAGTCTCTCCGCCGGGCCGGGGCGGGGGCCAGAGGCCTTT.

The gene calls are TRBV29-1 and TRBJ1-1; D call uncertain. Germline V gene lookup returns CDR1 SQVTM and CDR2 ANQGSEA. The V end lost 8 bases, the J end lost 5 bases, and 18 bases lay between the germline ends. The CDR3 contains 13 residues. CDR3 bases: TGCAGCTCCAAGGGCGGGGTCCGGACTGAAGCTTTCTTT. Protein: CSSKGGVRTEAFF.

The chain employs TRBV21-1 and TRBJ2-5; TRBD1 was called by the table and not checked on the DNA. TRBV21-1 is recorded as a pseudogene. The CDR3 consists of 17 residues. The CDR3 DNA sequence: TGTGCCAGCAGCAATCGAGGAGACAGGGGACGCCAAGAGACCCAGTACTTC. Translating gives CASSNRGDRGRQETQYF.

This chain uses TRBV6-6 with TRBJ2-1, with 13 bases matching TRBD2. The CDR3 covers 16 residues. Germline V gene sequence: CDR1 MNHNY, CDR2 SVGAGI (reference sequence). The J segment lost 10 bases and the V segment lost 4 bases, leaving 10 bases of the junction unmatched. CDR3 in amino acids: CASSFTTSGGAGEQFF. The DNA for the CDR3 is TGTGCCAGCAGTTTCACCACTAGCGGGGGGGCCGGGGAGCAGTTCTTC.

This chain joins TRBV29-1 and TRBJ1-1, with 7 positions matching TRBD1. The CDR3 length is 16 residues. V gave up 6 bases and J gave up 0 bases; unmatched junction bases: 13. Germline assignment: CDR1 SQVTM and CDR2 ANQGSEA. CDR3 protein: CSVQPRWGQMNTEAFF. The CDR3 DNA sequence: TGCAGCGTCCAACCCAGATGGGGACAGATGAACACTGAAGCTTTCTTT.

This clone was detected only a few times. The chain's CDR3 is CASSGGGSTDTQYF. The DNA for the CDR3 is TGTGCCAGCAGTGGCGGGGGTTCCACAGATACGCAGTATTTT. The chain links TRBV9 to TRBJ2-3; 7 nucleotides agree with TRBD2. The CDR3 loop spans 14 amino acids. Germline CDR1 SGDLS, CDR2 YYNGEE. V was clipped by 5 bases and J by 2 bases; unmatched bases: 5.

The chain combines TRBV7-2 with TRBJ2-1, with 12 bases identical to TRBD1. J was trimmed by 5 bases and V by 1 base; bases with no gene match: 6. Germline CDR1 reads SGHTA; CDR2 reads FQGNSA. The CDR3 totals 17 residues. The CDR3 loop reads CASSLVGTGGQHNEQFF. The CDR3 DNA reads TGTGCCAGCAGCTTAGTAGGGACAGGGGGCCAGCACAATGAGCAGTTCTTC.

The genes are TRBV7-2 and TRBJ2-5, with a possible D match to TRBD2 (7 bases). The ends were cut back, 5 bases at V and 4 bases at J, with 14 bases in the middle. The CDR3 is 14 amino acids. Germline CDR1 and CDR2: SGHTA and FQGNSA. The CDR3 DNA is TGTGCCAGCAGCCAAAGGGGGGGTGGAGAGACCCAGTACTTC. As protein: CASSQRGGGETQYF.

Concerning this clone itself: Germline is not matched at one junction end, which may reflect a read error. The J gene is TRBJ1-3, the V gene TRBV4-3; D is ambiguous. This CDR3 is built from 13 residues. Germline values: CDR1 LGHNA, CDR2 YSLEER. The CDR3 region is CASGHNSGNTIYF. CDR3 nucleotides: TGCGCCAGCGGCCATAACTCTGGAAACACCATATATTTT.

The chain carries TRBV30 and TRBJ2-1; 7 bases agree with TRBD2. J gave up 4 bases and V 1 base, and 13 bases lay outside the gene matches. This CDR3 spans 17 amino acids. The germline gives CDR1 GTSNPN, CDR2 SVGIG (reference sequence). CDR3 in DNA: TGTGCCTGGAGTGAGAAACACGGGACTATCCTATACAATGAGCAGTTCTTC. This gives the protein CAWSEKHGTILYNEQFF. Complete variable domain (other parts from reference TRBV30 and TRBJ2-1): SQTIHQWPATLVQPVGSPLSLECTVEGTSNPNLYWYRQAAGRGLQLLFYSVGIGQISSEVPQNLSASRPQDRQFILSSKKLLLSDSGFYLCAWSEKHGTILYNEQFFGPGTRLTVL.

This chain uses TRBV2 with TRBJ1-6, with TRBD1 matching over 7 bases. From germline, CDR1 is SNHLY and CDR2 FYNNEI. V was clipped by 4 bases and J by 6 bases; unmatched bases: 6. The CDR3 contains 15 residues. The CDR3 protein is CASSAGQPFNSPLHF. CDR3 sequence (DNA): TGTGCCAGCAGTGCGGGACAGCCTTTTAATTCACCCCTCCACTTT.

The chain recombines TRBV11-2 with TRBJ1-3; 9 bases are a match to TRBD1. The length of the CDR3 is 17 residues. V dropped 5 bases and J dropped 2; count of bases not matched to a gene: 10. Germline assignment: CDR1 SGHAT and CDR2 FQNNGV. The CDR3 nucleotides read TGTGCCAGCAGCCCCAGCCCCGACAGGGGGGCTGGAAACACCATATATTTT. This sequence encodes CASSPSPDRGAGNTIYF.

This clone has just a few counts. The gene calls are TRBV7-8 and TRBJ1-1; D remains unclear. The germline V gene has CDR1 SGHVS and CDR2 FQNEAQ. This CDR3 contains 17 residues. The V gene lost 7 bases and the J gene lost 1 base, with 22 bases spanning the gap. The CDR3 sequence: CASTSNRGQAKNTEAFF. As DNA, the CDR3 is TGTGCCAGCACCTCTAACCGTGGGCAGGCTAAGAACACTGAAGCTTTCTTT.

V is TRBV7-8 and J is TRBJ1-6, with a possible D match to TRBD1 (5 bases). Germline loops: CDR1 SGHVS, CDR2 FQNEAQ. The CDR3 is 13 residues long. V lost 2 bases, J lost 6 bases, and 5 bases lay in between. The DNA for the CDR3 is TGTGCCAGCAGCTTAAGGGGTAATTCACCCCTCCACTTT. This gives the protein CASSLRGNSPLHF.